The 6 T cell receptor beta chains below were found in one sample sequenced in a study of shared clonotypes between healthy human individuals. Measured with immunoSEQ multiplex PCR; TCRdb has only the in-frame clones, and not every one. The repertoire includes about 470,000 clones, roughly 83% of them detected once, and 13% sits in the top ten. The specimen was PBMCs. These receptors came from a woman aged 40 to 50 in good health. Some clones in this sample may be carry-over from other donors' samples.

The chain joins TRBV15 to TRBJ1-5; D unclear. V was cut by 4 bases and J by 0 bases, with 16 bases left in between. Germline V CDR1 and CDR2: LNHNV, YYDKDF (reference sequence). The CDR3 contains 17 residues. The CDR3 sequence: CATSNPGTEYSNQPQHF. CDR3 in DNA: TGTGCCACCAGCAACCCGGGTACAGAATATAGCAATCAGCCCCAGCATTTT.

As for this clone: One end of the junction does not line up with germline, which may come from a read error. This rearrangement joins TRBV7-9 to TRBJ2-1, with 12 bases matching TRBD2. Germline V gene data show CDR1 as SEHNR and CDR2 as FQNEAQ (reference sequence). The CDR3 is 14 residues long. The CDR3 loop reads CASSLAGGPNEQFF. In DNA, the CDR3 is TGTGCCAGCAGCCTAGCGGGAGGGCCGAATGAGCAGTTCTTC.

V gene TRBV7-6 combines with J gene TRBJ2-1, with TRBD1 as a possible D gene (6 bases). The V end lost 6 bases, the J end lost 6 bases, and 21 bases lay between the germline ends. Germline V CDR1 and CDR2: SGHVS, FNYEAQ. The CDR3 totals 16 residues. CDR3 bases: TGTGCCAGCAGTTTGATGGGGACACCCTTAAGCAATGAGCAGTTCTTC. Protein: CASSLMGTPLSNEQFF. The entire variable domain, with the rest obtained from reference TRBV7-6 and TRBJ2-1, is as follows: GAGVSQSPRYKVTKRGQDVALRCDPISGHVSLYWYRQALGQGPEFLTYFNYEAQQDKSGLPNDRFSAERPEGSISTLTIQRTEQRDSAMYRCASSLMGTPLSNEQFFGPGTRLTVL.

This chain uses TRBV5-1 with TRBJ2-1; the match to TRBD2 covers 10 bases. The germline gives CDR1 SGHRS, CDR2 YFSETQ. J gave up 1 base and V 1 base, and 5 bases lay outside the gene matches. The CDR3 is made up of 17 amino acids. CDR3 in DNA: TGCGCCAGCAGCTTGTGGACTAGCGGCCAATCCTACAATGAGCAGTTCTTC. Residues: CASSLWTSGQSYNEQFF. Complete variable domain (other parts from reference TRBV5-1 and TRBJ2-1): KAGVTQTPRYLIKTRGQQVTLSCSPISGHRSVSWYQQTPGQGLQFLFEYFSETQRNKGNFPGRFSGRQFSNSRSEMNVSTLELGDSALYLCASSLWTSGQSYNEQFFGPGTRLTVL.

This clone was seen repeatedly, ten times or more. The chain carries TRBV19 and TRBJ2-7; D gene ambiguous. The germline gives CDR1 LNHDA, CDR2 SQIVND (reference sequence). The CDR3 runs to 14 residues. The V end lost 8 bases, the J end lost 10 bases, and 24 bases lay between the germline ends. For the CDR3, the DNA is TGTGCCAGTTTGGTCCATACGCCCTCCACCCGACAGTACTTC. Its protein is CASLVHTPSTRQYF.

The V and J genes are TRBV14 and TRBJ2-1; 10 bases are a match to TRBD2. This CDR3 contains 17 residues. V gave up 4 bases and J gave up 1 base; unmatched junction bases: 7. Germline V gene sequence: CDR1 SGHDN, CDR2 FVKESK. The CDR3 loop is CASSLKAGGTSYNEQFF. The CDR3 DNA is TGTGCCAGCAGCCTTAAAGCGGGAGGGACGTCCTACAATGAGCAGTTCTTC.